The 28 T cell receptor beta chains below were found in one sample sequenced in a study of cytomegalovirus exposure and HLA in healthy donors. The PCR had 60 Vbeta and 13 Jbeta primers. Assay: immunoSEQ multiplex PCR; the TCRdb copy retains only in-frame clones and omits some. The sample lists 90,000 to 150,000 clones, about 81% occurring once. The sample consisted of PBMCs. These receptors all stem from a man between 40 and 49 years old in good health and CMV-seronegative.

Only a few counts were recorded for this clone. The V and J genes are TRBV19 and TRBJ2-3; 9 nucleotides agree with TRBD1. Germline trimming cut 6 bases from V and 1 base from J; bases unmatched to any gene: 2. Germline V gene data show CDR1 as LNHDA and CDR2 as SQIVND (reference sequence). The CDR3 totals 14 residues. Written as DNA, the CDR3 is TGTGCCAGTAGATGGACAGGGGGCACAGATACGCAGTATTTT. As protein: CASRWTGGTDTQYF.

This chain links TRBV7-9 with TRBJ1-6; 8 positions agree with TRBD1. Germline values: CDR1 SEHNR, CDR2 FQNEAQ (reference sequence). V shed 8 bases, J shed 7 bases, and the junction held 7 bases outside the gene matches. This CDR3 contains 14 residues. The DNA of the CDR3 is TGTGCCAGCCGGCCGGGACAGGCCAATTCACCCCTCCACTTT. Its protein is CASRPGQANSPLHF.

A few counts support this clone. This rearrangement joins TRBV6-6 to TRBJ1-5, with no clear D. V shed 8 bases and J shed 0 bases, with 14 bases lying between them. The CDR3 consists of 15 residues. The germline V gene has CDR1 MNHNY and CDR2 SVGAGI (reference sequence). The CDR3 DNA is TGTGCCAGCGACGTGGTCGGGGATAGCAATCAGCCCCAGCATTTT. As protein: CASDVVGDSNQPQHF.

The rearrangement links TRBV25-1 to TRBJ1-2, with TRBD1 matching over 8 bases. There are 15 residues in the CDR3. V shed 3 bases and J 4 bases; nucleotides not matched to a gene: 7. Germline CDR1 and CDR2: MGHDK and SYGVNS. DNA of the CDR3: TGTGCCAGCAGTGATAGGGACAGGCCCGGCTATGGCTACACCTTC. It specifies CASSDRDRPGYGYTF.

The chain is built from TRBV4-3 and TRBJ2-7; D is undetermined. The germline V gene encodes CDR1 LGHNA and CDR2 YSLEER. V shed 0 bases and J shed 3 bases, with 9 bases lying between them. The CDR3 has 14 residues. CDR3: CASSQDLGGYEQYF. In DNA form, the CDR3 reads TGCGCCAGCAGCCAAGATCTAGGCGGCTACGAGCAGTACTTC.

Turning to this clone: An end of the junction differs from the germline gene, which may be a read error. The chain recombines TRBV14 with TRBJ2-1; 12 nucleotides agree with TRBD2. Germline lookup yields CDR1 SGHDN and CDR2 FVKESK. This CDR3 spans 15 amino acids. The DNA for the CDR3 is TGTGCCAGCACCCAATCTAGCGGGGGGGGCAATGAGCAGTTCTTC. Translated, it gives CASTQSSGGGNEQFF.

This chain joins TRBV28 and TRBJ1-4; TRBD1 might be the D (6 bases). Germline CDR1 is MDHEN and CDR2 is SYDVKM. The CDR3 contains 14 residues. With 6 bases removed from V and 16 bases from J, the gap between germline ends came to 24 bases. Here the CDR3 DNA reads TGTGCCAGCAGCTTTCAATTGGGGACACATTATGAGTTTTTT. This sequence encodes CASSFQLGTHYEFF.

This clone was detected once. The rearrangement joins TRBV20-1 to TRBJ1-1; no firm D call. V was trimmed by 2 bases and J by 4 bases, leaving 5 bases between them. The CDR3 length is 11 residues. The germline gives CDR1 DFQATT, CDR2 SNEGSKA (reference sequence). Here the CDR3 reads CSARFSTEAFF. CDR3 sequence (DNA): TGCAGTGCTAGATTTAGCACTGAAGCTTTCTTT.

This chain joins TRBV10-3 and TRBJ1-1; no clear D. CDR3 length equals 13 residues. The germline V and J ends were trimmed by 6 bases and 1 base, with 9 bases remaining between them. Germline V lookup: CDR1 ENHRY, CDR2 SYGVKD. The DNA of the CDR3 is TGTGCCATCAGGGGTTTAGCGAACACTGAAGCTTTCTTT. Protein product: CAIRGLANTEAFF.

This clone showed up just a few times. CDR3: CASNRVGSAGELFF. In nucleotides, the CDR3 is TGTGCCAGCAACAGGGTGGGGTCCGCCGGGGAGCTGTTTTTT. The V gene is TRBV6-5, the J gene TRBJ2-2, with D possibly matching TRBD1 (6 bases). Germline CDR1 MNHEY, CDR2 SVGAGI. Trimming left V 7 bases short and J 6 bases short, with 15 bases between. The CDR3 spans 14 residues.

This chain uses TRBV7-9 with TRBJ1-2; 8 bases agree with TRBD1. Germline CDR1 is SEHNR and CDR2 is FQNEAQ (reference sequence). The CDR3 has 14 residues. The J segment lost 7 bases and the V segment lost 4 bases, leaving 8 bases of the junction unmatched. The DNA of the CDR3 is TGTGCCAGCAGCTCGGACAGGGATGGGGCTGGCTACACCTTC. This encodes CASSSDRDGAGYTF.

This chain connects TRBV5-4 to TRBJ2-1; no reliable D call. V lost 4 bases and J lost 10, with 15 bases in between. The CDR3 length is 13 residues. Per germline, CDR1 SGHNT and CDR2 YYREEE (reference sequence). CDR3 bases: TGTGCCAGCAGCGGTGAAGGCAGGAACGAGCAGTTCTTC. It is translated as CASSGEGRNEQFF.

This chain links TRBV5-6 with TRBJ1-2; D is possibly TRBD1 (5 bases). The length of the CDR3 is 17 residues. With 4 bases removed from V and 4 bases from J, the gap between germline ends came to 23 bases. CDR1 SGHDT and CDR2 YYEEEE come from the germline V gene. The CDR3 DNA follows: TGTGCCAGCAGCGCATACAGATTCCGAGACAGTGTCTATGGCTACACCTTC. It is translated as CASSAYRFRDSVYGYTF.

This chain connects TRBV6-5 to TRBJ1-4; TRBD1 is a possible D gene (6 bases). This CDR3 comprises 14 residues. CDR1 is MNHEY and CDR2 is SVGAGI in the germline V gene. The ends were cut back, 6 bases at V and 7 bases at J, with 15 bases in the middle. DNA of the CDR3: TGTGCCAGCAGACCCGGACAGTTTTTTGAAAAACTGTTTTTT. Protein product: CASRPGQFFEKLFF.

V gene TRBV6-1 combines with J gene TRBJ2-2, with TRBD2 identical over 8 bases. The CDR3 length is 14 residues. With 3 bases clipped from V and 4 bases from J, the junction kept 1 base outside the gene matches. Germline CDR1 MNHNS, CDR2 SASEGT. CDR3 region: CASSDGRATGELFF. As DNA, the CDR3 is TGTGCCAGCAGTGACGGGAGGGCCACCGGGGAGCTGTTTTTT.

This chain joins TRBV21-1 and TRBJ1-1; TRBD1, the table's D call, was not compared with the DNA. TRBV21-1 is noted as a pseudogene. The CDR3 has 13 residues. This CDR3 reads CASSNRVNREAFF. CDR3 nucleotide sequence: TGTGCCAGCAGCAACCGTGTAAACAGAGAAGCTTTCTTT.

The chain employs TRBV30 and TRBJ1-2; 7 bases match TRBD1. CDR1 GTSNPN and CDR2 SVGIG come from the germline V gene (reference sequence). With 0 bases clipped from V and 5 bases from J, the junction kept 6 bases outside the gene matches. The CDR3 totals 14 residues. This chain's CDR3 is CAWSVIGGGYGYTF. In DNA form, the CDR3 reads TGTGCCTGGAGTGTAATAGGGGGCGGTTATGGCTACACCTTC.

This chain uses TRBV9 with TRBJ1-1; D gene ambiguous. The CDR3 totals 16 residues. Per germline, CDR1 SGDLS and CDR2 YYNGEE. The V and J ends lost 0 bases and 0 bases respectively, with 12 bases between them. The CDR3: CASSVVHRSLNTEAFF. The CDR3 DNA sequence: TGTGCCAGCAGCGTAGTTCATCGCAGTTTGAACACTGAAGCTTTCTTT.

The chain links TRBV6-5 to TRBJ2-5, with a weak D call TRBD1 (7 bases). Near its end, the DNA agrees better with TRBJ2-7, so the J call may be wrong. Per germline, CDR1 MNHEY and CDR2 SVGAGI. The CDR3 is 15 residues long. The CDR3 region is CASRGGMTGWDEQYF. CDR3 nucleotide sequence: TGTGCCAGCAGGGGGGGCATGACAGGGTGGGACGAGCAGTACTTC.

The chain uses TRBV14 and TRBJ2-7; perhaps TRBD1 as D (5 bases). Trimming cost V 0 bases and J 1 base, with 7 bases left between them. The CDR3 loop spans 14 amino acids. Germline CDR1 is SGHDN and CDR2 is FVKESK. DNA for the CDR3: TGTGCCAGCAGCCAAGACTACAGGTCCTACGAGCAGTACTTC. It yields the protein CASSQDYRSYEQYF.

V and J are TRBV4-2 and TRBJ1-2; D is unclear. V dropped 0 bases and J dropped 7 bases, with 12 bases sitting between them. Germline V gene sequence: CDR1 LGHNA, CDR2 YNFKEQ. This CDR3 has 14 residues. DNA of the CDR3: TGTGCCAGCAGCCAAGAGGGTCCGGGATTTGGCTACACCTTC. It encodes CASSQEGPGFGYTF.

Worth noting for this clone: At one boundary the junction diverges from the germline segment, which might be a read error. The CDR3 here is CASSLRGQQINYRYTF. The CDR3 DNA sequence: TGTGCCAGCAGCTTGAGGGGCCAGCAAATCAACTATCGCTACACCTTC. The chain couples TRBV5-6 to TRBJ1-2; weak D call: TRBD1 (5 bases). The CDR3 covers 16 residues. Germline V gene sequence: CDR1 SGHDT, CDR2 YYEEEE.

The chain combines TRBV5-1 with TRBJ2-2; 7 nucleotides agree with TRBD1. Germline V lookup: CDR1 SGHRS, CDR2 YFSETQ. CDR3 length: 15 amino acids. The V segment lost 7 bases and the J segment 1 base; nucleotides outside the gene matches: 7. The CDR3 loop is CASGQDRLNTGELFF. DNA of the CDR3: TGCGCCAGCGGACAGGACAGGTTGAACACCGGGGAGCTGTTTTTT.

This clone was counted only a few times. The chain is built from TRBV7-2 and TRBJ2-4; a possible D gene is TRBD2 (6 bases). Germline V gene lookup returns CDR1 SGHTA and CDR2 FQGNSA. Trimming pared 1 base from V and 0 bases from J, leaving 13 bases between. The CDR3 contains 17 residues. CDR3 amino acids: CASSLVGRSLAKNIQYF. The CDR3, as DNA: TGTGCCAGCAGCTTAGTAGGGAGGTCTCTAGCCAAAAACATTCAGTACTTC.

The chain combines TRBV10-3 with TRBJ1-2; D is possibly TRBD1 (5 bases). Between the trimmed V and J ends, which lost 0 bases and 5 bases, there was a span of 13 bases. The CDR3 runs to 15 residues. Germline CDR1 reads ENHRY; CDR2 reads SYGVKD. The CDR3 DNA reads as TGTGCCATCAGTGAGTCAGGCAGGGATCTTTATGGCTACACCTTC. Amino acids: CAISESGRDLYGYTF.

This chain connects TRBV7-2 to TRBJ2-5; 9 bases agree with TRBD1. TRBJ2-7 matches the DNA end more closely, so the J call is doubtful. The CDR3 sequence is 14 residues long. The germline V gene encodes CDR1 SGHTA and CDR2 FQGNSA. The DNA of the CDR3 is TGTGCCAGCAGCTCGGTGGGACAGGGCTACGAGCAGTACTTC. Protein sequence: CASSSVGQGYEQYF.

In nucleotides, the CDR3 is TGCGCCAGCAGCCAAGCGGGACTTCTGGGAGGTCAGTACTTC. It specifies CASSQAGLLGGQYF. The V and J genes are TRBV4-3 and TRBJ2-4, with D perhaps matching TRBD2 (6 bases). CDR1 and CDR2 from the germline V gene are LGHNA and YSLEER. V dropped 1 base and J dropped 12 bases, with 16 bases sitting between them. This CDR3 is 14 amino acids long.

The chain combines TRBV19 with TRBJ2-4; D is ambiguous. The CDR3 has 15 amino acids. The germline CDR1 and CDR2 sequences are LNHDA and SQIVND (reference sequence). The germline V and J ends were trimmed by 2 bases and 0 bases, with 8 bases remaining between them. This chain's CDR3 is CASSIPTGAKNIQYF. CDR3 in DNA: TGTGCCAGTAGTATACCCACGGGAGCCAAAAACATTCAGTACTTC.